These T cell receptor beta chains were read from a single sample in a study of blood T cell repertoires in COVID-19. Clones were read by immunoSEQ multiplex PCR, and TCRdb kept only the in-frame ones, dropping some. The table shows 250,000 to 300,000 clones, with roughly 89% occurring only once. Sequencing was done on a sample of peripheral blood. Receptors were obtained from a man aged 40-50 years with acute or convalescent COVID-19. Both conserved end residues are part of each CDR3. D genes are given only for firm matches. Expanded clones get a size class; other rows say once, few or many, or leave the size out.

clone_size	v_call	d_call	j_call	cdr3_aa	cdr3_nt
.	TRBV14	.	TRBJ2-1	CASSQDLRQGLYNEQFF	TGTGCCAGCAGCCAAGATCTTAGGCAGGGCCTATACAATGAGCAGTTCTTC
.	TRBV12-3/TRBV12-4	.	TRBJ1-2	CASRGGTSGYTF	TGTGCCAGCAGGGGGGGGACCTCTGGCTACACCTTC
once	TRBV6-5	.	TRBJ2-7	CASSYSNEGTPTYF	TGTGCCAGCAGTTACTCGAACGAAGGGACACCGACCTACTTC
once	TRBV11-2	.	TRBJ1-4	CASSLGGRHNEKLFF	TGTGCCAGCAGCTTAGGCGGTAGGCACAATGAAAAACTGTTTTTT
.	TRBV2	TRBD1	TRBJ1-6	CASIPDRADSPLHF	TGTGCCAGCATCCCAGACAGGGCAGATTCACCCCTCCACTTT
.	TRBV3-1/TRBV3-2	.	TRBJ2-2	CASSLGSGNTGELFF	TGTGCCAGCAGCCTAGGCTCGGGGAACACCGGGGAGCTGTTTTTT
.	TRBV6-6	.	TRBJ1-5	CASSPRGNQPQHF	TGTGCCAGCAGCCCCCGAGGCAATCAGCCCCAGCATTTT
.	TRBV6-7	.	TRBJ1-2	CASSPRGLKVGYYGYTF	TGTGCCAGCAGTCCACGAGGGCTCAAGGTCGGCTACTATGGCTACACCTTC
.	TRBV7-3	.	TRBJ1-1	CASSSQERGAEAFF	TGTGCCAGCAGCTCCCAAGAAAGGGGTGCTGAAGCTTTCTTT
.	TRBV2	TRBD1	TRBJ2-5	CASSDPDRDFLETQYF	TGTGCCAGCAGTGACCCGGACAGGGACTTTTTAGAGACCCAGTACTTC
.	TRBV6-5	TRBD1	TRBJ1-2	CASRDRGTYGYTF	TGTGCCAGCCGAGACAGGGGGACCTATGGCTACACCTTC
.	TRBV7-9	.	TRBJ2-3	CASSRDYAATDTQYF	TGTGCCAGCAGCCGCGACTATGCAGCTACAGATACGCAGTATTTT
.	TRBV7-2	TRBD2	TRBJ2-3	CASSPRLAGGPTDTQYF	TGTGCCAGCAGCCCCCGACTAGCGGGGGGGCCTACAGATACGCAGTATTTT
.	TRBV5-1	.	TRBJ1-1	CASSLQISNTEAFF	TGCGCCAGCAGCTTACAGATTTCGAACACTGAAGCTTTCTTT
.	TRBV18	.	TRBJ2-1	CASSPRTQYNEQFF	TGTGCCAGCTCACCACGGACACAATACAATGAGCAGTTCTTC
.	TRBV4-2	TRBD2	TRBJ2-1	CASSPWGGTSGVNEQFF	TGTGCCAGCAGCCCATGGGGTGGGACTAGCGGGGTGAATGAGCAGTTCTTC
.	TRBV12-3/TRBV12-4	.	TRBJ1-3	CASSPTGLNTIYF	TGTGCCAGCAGCCCAACAGGGCTCAACACCATATATTTT
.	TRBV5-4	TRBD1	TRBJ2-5	CASSLGGAGGQETQYF	TGTGCCAGCAGCTTGGGGGGTGCAGGGGGCCAAGAGACCCAGTACTTC
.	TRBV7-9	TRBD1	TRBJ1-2	CASSFPGGNGYTF	TGTGCCAGCAGCTTCCCAGGGGGAAACGGCTACACCTTC
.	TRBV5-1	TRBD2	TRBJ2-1	CASNGGSSYNEQFF	TGCGCCAGCAACGGGGGGTCCTCCTACAATGAGCAGTTCTTC